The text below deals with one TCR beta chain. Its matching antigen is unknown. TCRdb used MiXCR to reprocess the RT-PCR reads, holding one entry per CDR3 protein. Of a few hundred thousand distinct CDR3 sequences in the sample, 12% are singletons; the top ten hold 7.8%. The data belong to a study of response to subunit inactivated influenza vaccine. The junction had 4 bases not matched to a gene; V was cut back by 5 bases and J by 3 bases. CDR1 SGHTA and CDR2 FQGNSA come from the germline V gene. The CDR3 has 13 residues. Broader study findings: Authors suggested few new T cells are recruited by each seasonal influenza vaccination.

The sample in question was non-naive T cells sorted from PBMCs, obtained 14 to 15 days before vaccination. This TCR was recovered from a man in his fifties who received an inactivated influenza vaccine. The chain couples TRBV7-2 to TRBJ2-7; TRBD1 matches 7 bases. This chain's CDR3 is CASSVGTVYEQYF. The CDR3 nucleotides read TGTGCCAGCAGCGTCGGGACAGTCTACGAGCAGTACTTC.